These T cell receptor beta chains were read from a single sample in a study of long-term antiretroviral therapy in people with HIV. TCRdb's table, derived via immunoSEQ multiplex PCR, lists solely in-frame clones and lacks some. Among around 30,000 clones, about three quarters were seen once, and the ten largest hold about 9.3%. Specimen: unsorted PBMCs, collected 1.5 years before starting antiretroviral therapy. The source of these receptors is a man aged 18 to 35 with HIV. The CDR3 runs from the conserved cysteine through the conserved F or W. A D gene is named only where the DNA matches it firmly. Clone size is given for some rows only: seen once, a few or many times, or a class if the clone is expanded.

v_call: TRBV29-1; clone_size: -; j_call: TRBJ1-1; d_call: TRBD1; cdr3_aa: CSVEGQLNTEAFF; cdr3_nt: TGCAGCGTTGAGGGACAGCTGAACACTGAAGCTTTCTTT
v_call: TRBV28; clone_size: -; j_call: TRBJ2-7; d_call: TRBD1; cdr3_aa: CASIGQAPYEQYF; cdr3_nt: TGTGCCAGCATCGGACAGGCACCCTACGAGCAGTACTTC
v_call: TRBV4-3; clone_size: -; j_call: TRBJ1-2; d_call: -; cdr3_aa: CASSQFYGIQKNYGYTF; cdr3_nt: TGCGCCAGCAGCCAGTTTTATGGGATACAGAAAAACTATGGCTACACCTTC
v_call: TRBV9; clone_size: -; j_call: TRBJ1-3; d_call: -; cdr3_aa: CASSAGSDGNTIYF; cdr3_nt: TGTGCCAGCAGCGCCGGGTCTGATGGAAACACCATATATTTT
v_call: TRBV28; clone_size: few; j_call: TRBJ1-1; d_call: -; cdr3_aa: CASSLGDTEAFF; cdr3_nt: TGTGCCAGCAGTTTAGGGGACACTGAAGCTTTCTTT
v_call: TRBV27; clone_size: -; j_call: TRBJ2-7; d_call: -; cdr3_aa: CASSLEGYEQYF; cdr3_nt: TGTGCCAGCAGTTTGGAGGGCTACGAGCAGTACTTC
v_call: TRBV7-2; clone_size: -; j_call: TRBJ1-2; d_call: -; cdr3_aa: CASSLEKGNYGYTF; cdr3_nt: TGTGCCAGCAGCTTAGAGAAAGGGAACTATGGCTACACCTTC
v_call: TRBV12-5; clone_size: -; j_call: TRBJ2-1; d_call: -; cdr3_aa: CASGLVLGGEQFF; cdr3_nt: TGTGCTAGTGGTTTGGTATTGGGTGGTGAGCAGTTCTTC
v_call: TRBV9; clone_size: few; j_call: TRBJ1-1; d_call: -; cdr3_aa: CASSVEGWTEAFF; cdr3_nt: TGTGCCAGCAGCGTAGAGGGATGGACTGAAGCTTTCTTT
v_call: TRBV5-1; clone_size: -; j_call: TRBJ2-1; d_call: TRBD1; cdr3_aa: CASSTWGQGAPGSNEQFF; cdr3_nt: TGCGCCAGCAGCACCTGGGGACAGGGGGCCCCCGGGAGCAATGAGCAGTTCTTC
v_call: TRBV6-5; clone_size: -; j_call: TRBJ1-3; d_call: -; cdr3_aa: CASSYSGSYSGNTIYF; cdr3_nt: TGTGCCAGCAGTTACTCGGGCAGCTACTCTGGAAACACCATATATTTT
v_call: TRBV6-5; clone_size: once; j_call: TRBJ2-7; d_call: -; cdr3_aa: CASRNLQGKDYEQYF; cdr3_nt: TGTGCCAGCAGAAACCTGCAGGGGAAGGACTACGAGCAGTACTTC
v_call: TRBV7-3; clone_size: few; j_call: TRBJ2-1; d_call: TRBD2; cdr3_aa: CASSPQEREVQQQFF; cdr3_nt: TGTGCCAGCAGCCCCCAGGAGCGGGAGGTCCAGCAGCAGTTCTTC
v_call: TRBV29-1; clone_size: -; j_call: TRBJ2-7; d_call: TRBD1; cdr3_aa: CSVGTGAVLNEQYF; cdr3_nt: TGCAGCGTTGGGACAGGGGCCGTCCTAAACGAGCAGTACTTC
v_call: TRBV7-6; clone_size: -; j_call: TRBJ2-7; d_call: TRBD1; cdr3_aa: CASSQAPGTGIYEQYF; cdr3_nt: TGTGCCAGCAGCCAGGCGCCCGGGACAGGGATTTACGAGCAGTACTTC
v_call: TRBV7-2; clone_size: few; j_call: TRBJ2-3; d_call: TRBD2; cdr3_aa: CASSLDSGGADTQYF; cdr3_nt: TGTGCCAGCAGCTTAGATAGCGGGGGGGCGGATACGCAGTATTTT
v_call: TRBV2; clone_size: few; j_call: TRBJ2-1; d_call: -; cdr3_aa: CATRLIDNEQFF; cdr3_nt: TGTGCCACCAGACTGATAGACAATGAGCAGTTCTTC
v_call: TRBV15; clone_size: -; j_call: TRBJ2-2; d_call: -; cdr3_aa: CATSREPGITGELFF; cdr3_nt: TGTGCCACCAGCAGAGAACCAGGAATCACCGGGGAGCTGTTTTTT
v_call: TRBV11-2; clone_size: -; j_call: TRBJ1-5; d_call: -; cdr3_aa: CASSTGVVPGSDQPQHF; cdr3_nt: TGTGCCAGCAGCACCGGAGTCGTGCCAGGGTCCGATCAGCCCCAGCATTTT
v_call: TRBV6-1; clone_size: -; j_call: TRBJ1-6; d_call: -; cdr3_aa: CASSEQYNSPLHF; cdr3_nt: TGTGCCAGCAGTGAACAATATAATTCACCCCTCCACTTT
v_call: TRBV9; clone_size: -; j_call: TRBJ1-5; d_call: -; cdr3_aa: CASSARGGNQPQHF; cdr3_nt: TGTGCCAGCAGCGCCCGTGGGGGCAATCAGCCCCAGCATTTT
v_call: TRBV6-1; clone_size: -; j_call: TRBJ2-7; d_call: -; cdr3_aa: CASRAAGGSYEQYF; cdr3_nt: TGTGCCAGCAGGGCCGCCGGAGGCTCCTACGAGCAGTACTTC
v_call: TRBV27; clone_size: -; j_call: TRBJ2-3; d_call: -; cdr3_aa: CASSLPGVKTDTQYF; cdr3_nt: TGTGCCAGCAGTTTACCGGGGGTCAAAACAGATACGCAGTATTTT
v_call: TRBV11-2; clone_size: few; j_call: TRBJ1-5; d_call: TRBD1; cdr3_aa: CASSGGQRNQPQHF; cdr3_nt: TGTGCCAGCAGCGGGGGACAGCGCAATCAGCCCCAGCATTTT
v_call: TRBV7-2; clone_size: -; j_call: TRBJ1-3; d_call: TRBD1; cdr3_aa: CASSPRQGGSGNTIYF; cdr3_nt: TGTGCCAGCAGCCCCCGACAGGGGGGCTCTGGAAACACCATATATTTT
v_call: TRBV5-5; clone_size: -; j_call: TRBJ2-5; d_call: -; cdr3_aa: CASSLAWGVLETQYF; cdr3_nt: TGTGCCAGCAGCTTGGCTTGGGGGGTCCTAGAGACCCAGTACTTC
v_call: TRBV19; clone_size: -; j_call: TRBJ1-3; d_call: -; cdr3_aa: CASMFNPSGSGNTIYF; cdr3_nt: TGTGCCAGTATGTTCAACCCCAGCGGCTCTGGAAACACCATATATTTT
v_call: TRBV18; clone_size: once; j_call: TRBJ2-1; d_call: TRBD2; cdr3_aa: CASSPSSGSSYNEQFF; cdr3_nt: TGTGCCAGCTCACCGTCGAGCGGGAGCTCCTACAATGAGCAGTTCTTC
v_call: TRBV28; clone_size: few; j_call: TRBJ1-2; d_call: -; cdr3_aa: CASRQGTMFDGYTF; cdr3_nt: TGTGCCAGCAGACAAGGGACAATGTTCGATGGCTACACCTTC
v_call: TRBV29-1; clone_size: -; j_call: TRBJ2-1; d_call: TRBD2; cdr3_aa: CSAGREPYNEQFF; cdr3_nt: TGCAGCGCGGGGAGGGAACCCTACAATGAGCAGTTCTTC
v_call: TRBV15; clone_size: -; j_call: TRBJ2-1; d_call: -; cdr3_aa: CATRFAGTEQFF; cdr3_nt: TGTGCCACCAGGTTCGCGGGGACTGAGCAGTTCTTC
v_call: TRBV11-2; clone_size: few; j_call: TRBJ1-2; d_call: -; cdr3_aa: CASSSPGGRSNYGYTF; cdr3_nt: TGTGCCAGCAGCTCCCCCGGGGGGAGGTCAAACTATGGCTACACCTTC
v_call: TRBV10-3; clone_size: -; j_call: TRBJ2-3; d_call: TRBD2; cdr3_aa: CAITEARERDTQYF; cdr3_nt: TGTGCCATCACCGAGGCGCGGGAGAGAGATACGCAGTATTTT
v_call: TRBV9; clone_size: -; j_call: TRBJ2-1; d_call: -; cdr3_aa: CASSVAGPYNEQFF; cdr3_nt: TGTGCCAGCAGCGTAGCGGGACCGTACAATGAGCAGTTCTTC
v_call: TRBV7-2; clone_size: -; j_call: TRBJ2-7; d_call: -; cdr3_aa: CASSSRGSYGEQYF; cdr3_nt: TGTGCCAGCAGCTCGAGGGGGAGCTATGGCGAGCAGTACTTC
v_call: TRBV9; clone_size: -; j_call: TRBJ2-7; d_call: -; cdr3_aa: CASSVGPGAGYEQYF; cdr3_nt: TGTGCCAGCAGCGTAGGCCCGGGGGCGGGTTACGAGCAGTACTTC
v_call: TRBV28; clone_size: -; j_call: TRBJ1-4; d_call: -; cdr3_aa: CASSPTGTYNEKLFF; cdr3_nt: TGTGCCAGCAGTCCCACCGGGACATATAATGAAAAACTGTTTTTT
v_call: TRBV4-1; clone_size: few; j_call: TRBJ1-1; d_call: TRBD1; cdr3_aa: CASSPPDRGLMNTEAFF; cdr3_nt: TGCGCCAGCAGCCCGCCGGACAGGGGGCTTATGAACACTGAAGCTTTCTTT
v_call: TRBV13; clone_size: -; j_call: TRBJ2-2; d_call: TRBD1; cdr3_aa: CASSFGDSRNTGELFF; cdr3_nt: TGTGCCAGCAGCTTTGGGGACAGCCGGAACACCGGGGAGCTGTTTTTT
v_call: TRBV6-6; clone_size: few; j_call: TRBJ1-2; d_call: -; cdr3_aa: CASSPQRDTLYGYTF; cdr3_nt: TGTGCCAGCAGTCCCCAGAGGGACACTTTATACGGCTACACCTTC
v_call: TRBV19; clone_size: -; j_call: TRBJ1-1; d_call: -; cdr3_aa: CASSLTGGAFF; cdr3_nt: TGTGCCAGTAGCTTAACAGGTGGAGCTTTCTTT
v_call: TRBV27; clone_size: -; j_call: TRBJ2-3; d_call: -; cdr3_aa: CASSKYSTDTQYF; cdr3_nt: TGTGCCAGCAGTAAGTACAGCACAGATACGCAGTATTTT
v_call: TRBV5-1; clone_size: -; j_call: TRBJ1-1; d_call: -; cdr3_aa: CASSNGQPNTEAFF; cdr3_nt: TGCGCCAGCAGCAACGGACAGCCAAACACTGAAGCTTTCTTT
v_call: TRBV20-1; clone_size: few; j_call: TRBJ1-2; d_call: -; cdr3_aa: CSATPRGGYTF; cdr3_nt: TGCAGTGCTACGCCCAGGGGTGGCTACACCTTC
v_call: TRBV7-3; clone_size: -; j_call: TRBJ2-2; d_call: -; cdr3_aa: CASSLTSVSGELFF; cdr3_nt: TGTGCCAGCAGCTTAACGTCGGTTAGCGGGGAGCTGTTTTTT
v_call: TRBV7-6; clone_size: -; j_call: TRBJ1-4; d_call: TRBD1; cdr3_aa: CASSANRGKNEKLFF; cdr3_nt: TGTGCCAGCAGCGCAAACAGGGGGAAGAATGAAAAACTGTTTTTT
v_call: TRBV27; clone_size: -; j_call: TRBJ2-4; d_call: -; cdr3_aa: CASSIPGTNIQYF; cdr3_nt: TGTGCCAGCAGTATCCCCGGGACGAACATTCAGTACTTC
v_call: TRBV10-3; clone_size: -; j_call: TRBJ2-5; d_call: TRBD1; cdr3_aa: CATGQASETQYF; cdr3_nt: TGTGCCACCGGACAGGCCAGCGAGACCCAGTACTTC
v_call: TRBV18; clone_size: once; j_call: TRBJ2-2; d_call: TRBD1; cdr3_aa: CASSPGQGTGELFF; cdr3_nt: TGTGCCAGCTCACCGGGACAGGGCACCGGGGAGCTGTTTTTT
v_call: TRBV16; clone_size: -; j_call: TRBJ2-5; d_call: TRBD2; cdr3_aa: CASSQVAGGETQYF; cdr3_nt: TGTGCCAGCAGCCAAGTTGCGGGGGGAGAGACCCAGTACTTC
v_call: TRBV4-1; clone_size: -; j_call: TRBJ1-2; d_call: -; cdr3_aa: CASSQEPGAPNYGYTF; cdr3_nt: TGCGCCAGCAGCCAAGAACCTGGAGCCCCTAACTATGGCTACACCTTC
v_call: TRBV4-1; clone_size: -; j_call: TRBJ2-7; d_call: TRBD2; cdr3_aa: CASSQDFSGGLYEQYF; cdr3_nt: TGCGCCAGCAGCCAAGATTTCAGCGGGGGACTCTACGAGCAGTACTTC
v_call: TRBV27; clone_size: -; j_call: TRBJ2-7; d_call: -; cdr3_aa: CASSPGIPTGEQYF; cdr3_nt: TGTGCCAGCAGTCCAGGGATACCTACGGGCGAGCAGTACTTC
v_call: TRBV5-6; clone_size: once; j_call: TRBJ1-1; d_call: -; cdr3_aa: CASSLGPTNTEAFF; cdr3_nt: TGTGCCAGCAGCTTGGGACCGACGAACACTGAAGCTTTCTTT
v_call: TRBV6-1; clone_size: -; j_call: TRBJ2-3; d_call: TRBD1; cdr3_aa: CASSRDRETDTQYF; cdr3_nt: TGTGCCAGCAGTAGGGACAGGGAAACAGATACGCAGTATTTT
v_call: TRBV5-1; clone_size: -; j_call: TRBJ2-6; d_call: -; cdr3_aa: CASTLRSGANVLTF; cdr3_nt: TGCGCCAGCACCCTCCGCTCTGGGGCCAACGTCCTGACTTTC
v_call: TRBV28; clone_size: -; j_call: TRBJ2-5; d_call: -; cdr3_aa: CASSPPGLDFQETQYF; cdr3_nt: TGTGCCAGCAGTCCCCCCGGCCTTGACTTCCAAGAGACCCAGTACTTC
v_call: TRBV19; clone_size: -; j_call: TRBJ1-1; d_call: -; cdr3_aa: CASSPTTGNTEAFF; cdr3_nt: TGTGCCAGTAGTCCAACGACAGGGAACACTGAAGCTTTCTTT